This TCR beta chain was identified in a study of beta chain features in type 1 diabetes. The CDR3 has 14 residues. Germline values: CDR1 GTSNPN, CDR2 SVGIG (reference sequence). V was shortened by 6 bases and J by 2 bases, with 13 bases between the two germline ends. This clone was counted a few times. The authors reverse transcribed all of the isolated RNA, so sequencing captured expressed TCRB transcripts. Some clones are missing from TCRdb's copy, which holds only in-frame ones; the method was immunoSEQ multiplex PCR. The table records around 500,000 clones, 30% of them present only once. The gene calls are TRBV30 and TRBJ2-2, with D unclear. This clonotype originated in a man aged 18 to 29 in good health. Sequencing was done on a sample of naive CD4+ T cells from blood. The CDR3 region is CACRLERNTGELFF. The CDR3, as DNA: TGTGCCTGCAGATTAGAACGAAACACCGGGGAGCTGTTTTTT. Using reference TRBV30 and TRBJ2-2 for the parts outside the CDR3, the full variable domain is SQTIHQWPATLVQPVGSPLSLECTVEGTSNPNLYWYRQAAGRGLQLLFYSVGIGQISSEVPQNLSASRPQDRQFILSSKKLLLSDSGFYLCACRLERNTGELFFGEGSRLTVL.